This paragraph reports one T cell receptor (beta chain). The sample belongs to a study of blood T cell repertoires in COVID-19. Study in general: From T cells, B-cell-depleted T cells, or PBMCs came the material, which was cDNA or gDNA.

This CDR3 is 15 amino acids long. Looked up from germline, CDR1 is SGHVS and CDR2 is FQNEAQ. Trimming took 1 base from V and 3 from J, leaving 10 bases between them. Assay used: immunoSEQ multiplex PCR; TCRdb lists only in-frame clones, some missing. In the table there are under 150,000 clones, 88% of which are singletons. The clonotype comes from a human donor in a cohort sampled during active COVID-19. J is TRBJ1-5 and V is TRBV7-8; D is unresolved. Sequenced sample: peripheral blood. The CDR3 nucleotides are TGTGCCAGCAGCTTAGGGGCAGGCCCCAATCAGCCCCAGCATTTT. This codes for CASSLGAGPNQPQHF.